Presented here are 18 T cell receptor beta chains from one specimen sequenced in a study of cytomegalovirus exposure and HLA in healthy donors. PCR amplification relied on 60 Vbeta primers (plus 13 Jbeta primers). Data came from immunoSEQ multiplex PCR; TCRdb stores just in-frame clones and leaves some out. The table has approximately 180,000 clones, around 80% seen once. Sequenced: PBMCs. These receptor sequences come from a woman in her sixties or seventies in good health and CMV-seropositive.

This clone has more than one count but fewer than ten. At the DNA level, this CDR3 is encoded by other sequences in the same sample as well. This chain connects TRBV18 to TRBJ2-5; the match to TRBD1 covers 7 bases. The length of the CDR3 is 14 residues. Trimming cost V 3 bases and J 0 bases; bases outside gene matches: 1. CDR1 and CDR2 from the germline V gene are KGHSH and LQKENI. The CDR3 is CASSPGTDQETQYF. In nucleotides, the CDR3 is TGTGCCAGCTCACCCGGGACAGACCAAGAGACCCAGTACTTC. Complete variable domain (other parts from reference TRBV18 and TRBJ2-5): NAGVMQNPRHLVRRRGQEARLRCSPMKGHSHVYWYRQLPEEGLKFMVYLQKENIIDESGMPKERFSAEFPKEGPSILRIQQVVRGDSAAYFCASSPGTDQETQYFGPGTRLLVL.

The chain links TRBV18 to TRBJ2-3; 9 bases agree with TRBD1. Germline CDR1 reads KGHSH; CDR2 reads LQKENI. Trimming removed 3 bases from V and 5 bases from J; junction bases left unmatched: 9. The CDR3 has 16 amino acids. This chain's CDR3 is CASSPTGTGLRDTQYF. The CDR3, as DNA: TGTGCCAGCTCACCGACCGGGACAGGGTTAAGAGATACGCAGTATTTT.

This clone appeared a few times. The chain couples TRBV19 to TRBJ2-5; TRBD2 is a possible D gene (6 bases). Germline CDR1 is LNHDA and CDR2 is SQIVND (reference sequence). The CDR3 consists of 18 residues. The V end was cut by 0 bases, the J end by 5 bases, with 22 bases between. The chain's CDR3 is CASSIDGGSVAPSETQYF. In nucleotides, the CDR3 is TGTGCCAGTAGTATAGATGGGGGGTCGGTTGCCCCTTCGGAGACCCAGTACTTC.

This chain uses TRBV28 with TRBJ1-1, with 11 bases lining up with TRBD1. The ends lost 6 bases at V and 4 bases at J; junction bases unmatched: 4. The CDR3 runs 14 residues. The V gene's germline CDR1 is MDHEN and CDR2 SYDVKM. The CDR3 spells CASRRTGGGTEAFF. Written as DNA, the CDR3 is TGTGCCAGCAGGAGGACAGGGGGCGGCACTGAAGCTTTCTTT.

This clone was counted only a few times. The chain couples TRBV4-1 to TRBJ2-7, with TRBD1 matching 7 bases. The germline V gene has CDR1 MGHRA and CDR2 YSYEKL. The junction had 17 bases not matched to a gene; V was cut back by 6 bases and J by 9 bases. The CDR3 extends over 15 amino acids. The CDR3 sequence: CASSTTGTASIPQYF. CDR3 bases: TGCGCCAGCAGTACTACCGGGACAGCGAGCATTCCGCAGTACTTC.

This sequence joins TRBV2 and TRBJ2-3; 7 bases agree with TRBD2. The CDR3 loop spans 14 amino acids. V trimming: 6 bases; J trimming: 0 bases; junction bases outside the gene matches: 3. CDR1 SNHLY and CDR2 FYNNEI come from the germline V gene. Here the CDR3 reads CASRGGGSTDTQYF. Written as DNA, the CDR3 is TGTGCCAGCAGAGGCGGGGGAAGCACAGATACGCAGTATTTT.

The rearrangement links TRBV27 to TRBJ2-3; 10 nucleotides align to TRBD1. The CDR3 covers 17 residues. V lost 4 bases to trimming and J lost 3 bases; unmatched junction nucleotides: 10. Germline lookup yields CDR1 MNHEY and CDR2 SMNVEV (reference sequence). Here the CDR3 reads CASSWGLRTGGTDTQYF. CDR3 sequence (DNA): TGTGCCAGCAGTTGGGGACTTCGGACAGGGGGGACAGATACGCAGTATTTT.

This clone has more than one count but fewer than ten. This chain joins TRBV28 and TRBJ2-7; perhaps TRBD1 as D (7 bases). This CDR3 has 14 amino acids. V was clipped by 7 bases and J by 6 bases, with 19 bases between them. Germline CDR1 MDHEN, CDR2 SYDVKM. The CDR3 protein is CASKRRGPRGEQYF. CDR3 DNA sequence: TGTGCCAGCAAAAGGAGGGGGCCAAGGGGCGAGCAGTACTTC.

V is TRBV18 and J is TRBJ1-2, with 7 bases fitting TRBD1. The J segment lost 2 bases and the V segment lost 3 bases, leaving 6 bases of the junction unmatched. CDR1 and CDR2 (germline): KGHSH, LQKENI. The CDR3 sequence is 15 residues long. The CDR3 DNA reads TGTGCCAGCTCACCCGAGAGGGGACAGAACTATGGCTACACCTTC. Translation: CASSPERGQNYGYTF.

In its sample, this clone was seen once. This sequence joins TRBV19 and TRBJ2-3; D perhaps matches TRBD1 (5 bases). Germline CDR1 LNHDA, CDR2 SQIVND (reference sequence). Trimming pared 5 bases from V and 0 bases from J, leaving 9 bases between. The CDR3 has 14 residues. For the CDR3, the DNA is TGTGCCAGTAGTCCCAGGGAAAGCACAGATACGCAGTATTTT. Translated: CASSPRESTDTQYF.

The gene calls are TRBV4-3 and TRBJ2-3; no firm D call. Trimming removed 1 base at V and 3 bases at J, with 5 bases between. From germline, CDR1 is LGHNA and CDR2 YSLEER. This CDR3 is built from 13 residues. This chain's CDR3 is CASSQALTDTQYF. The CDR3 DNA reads TGCGCCAGCAGCCAAGCCCTAACAGATACGCAGTATTTT.

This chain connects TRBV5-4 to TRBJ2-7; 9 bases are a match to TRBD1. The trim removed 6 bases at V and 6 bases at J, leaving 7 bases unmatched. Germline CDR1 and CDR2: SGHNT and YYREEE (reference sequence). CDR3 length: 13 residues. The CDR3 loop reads CASTPGQGREQYF. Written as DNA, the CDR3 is TGTGCCAGCACCCCGGGACAGGGCCGCGAGCAGTACTTC.

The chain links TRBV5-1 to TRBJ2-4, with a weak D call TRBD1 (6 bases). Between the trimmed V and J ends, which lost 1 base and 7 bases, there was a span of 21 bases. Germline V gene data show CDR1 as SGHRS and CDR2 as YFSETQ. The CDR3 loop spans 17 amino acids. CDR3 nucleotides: TGCGCCAGCAGCTTGAGCCCAGGACAGCGTAGTGGGAACATTCAGTACTTC. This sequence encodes CASSLSPGQRSGNIQYF. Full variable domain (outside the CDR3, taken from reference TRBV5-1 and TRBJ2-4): KAGVTQTPRYLIKTRGQQVTLSCSPISGHRSVSWYQQTPGQGLQFLFEYFSETQRNKGNFPGRFSGRQFSNSRSEMNVSTLELGDSALYLCASSLSPGQRSGNIQYFGAGTRLSVL.

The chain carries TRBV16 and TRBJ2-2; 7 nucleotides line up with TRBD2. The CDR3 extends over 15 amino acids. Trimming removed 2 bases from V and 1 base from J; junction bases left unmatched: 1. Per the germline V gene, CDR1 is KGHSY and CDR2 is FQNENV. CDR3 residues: CASSQRGVNTGELFF. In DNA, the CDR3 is TGTGCCAGCAGCCAACGGGGGGTGAACACCGGGGAGCTGTTTTTT.

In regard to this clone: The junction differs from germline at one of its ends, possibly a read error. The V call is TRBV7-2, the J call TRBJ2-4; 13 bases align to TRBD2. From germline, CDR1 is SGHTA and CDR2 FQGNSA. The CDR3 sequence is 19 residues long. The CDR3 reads CASSRGLAGALMAKNSQYF. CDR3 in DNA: TGTGCCAGCAGCCGAGGACTAGCGGGGGCTCTAATGGCCAAAAACAGTCAGTACTTC.

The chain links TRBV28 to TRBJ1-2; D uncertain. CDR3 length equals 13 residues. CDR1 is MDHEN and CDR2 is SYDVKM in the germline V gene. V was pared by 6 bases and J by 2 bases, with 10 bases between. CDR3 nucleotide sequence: TGTGCCAGCAGAGAAGGCAGGAACTATGGCTACACCTTC. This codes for CASREGRNYGYTF.

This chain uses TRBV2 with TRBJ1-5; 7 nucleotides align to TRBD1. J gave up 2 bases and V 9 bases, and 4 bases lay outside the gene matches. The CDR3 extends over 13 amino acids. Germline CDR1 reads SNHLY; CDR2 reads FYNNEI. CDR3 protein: CARGTDRNQPQHF. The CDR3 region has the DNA TGTGCCAGAGGGACAGATCGCAATCAGCCCCAGCATTTT. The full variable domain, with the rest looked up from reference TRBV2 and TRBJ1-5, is EPEVTQTPSHQVTQMGQEVILRCVPISNHLYFYWYRQILGQKVEFLVSFYNNEISEKSEIFDDQFSVERPDGSNFTLKIRSTKLEDSAMYFCARGTDRNQPQHFGDGTRLSIL.

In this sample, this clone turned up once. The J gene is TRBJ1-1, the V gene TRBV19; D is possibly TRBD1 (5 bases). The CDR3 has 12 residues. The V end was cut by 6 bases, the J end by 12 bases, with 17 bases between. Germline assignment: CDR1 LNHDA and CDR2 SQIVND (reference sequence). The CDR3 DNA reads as TGTGCCAGTAGGGGGCCTCGCGGTGTAACTTTCTTT. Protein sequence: CASRGPRGVTFF.